This TCR beta chain was identified in a study of a mutant IDH1 vaccine in newly diagnosed glioma. Study-wide context: Eight vaccinations were given in weeks 1, 3, 5, 7, 11, 15, 19 and 23. The initiation of vaccination occurred 4-6 weeks after radiotherapy alone, or with temozolomide cycles. The therapy given earlier, which was standard therapy, consisted of radiotherapy, temozolomide, or both, and most of the patients received both.

Produced via immunoSEQ multiplex PCR; TCRdb's table is partial and in-frame only. This table holds about 40,000 clones, approximately 72% found once. Study observations and caveats: The authors found pseudoprogression apparently unrelated to changes in top peripheral T cell clonotypes.

A remark on this clone: Its matching antigen is unknown.

Time point reported: week 23, last vaccination. In every dose of vaccine, 300 ug of mutant IDH1 20-mer peptide was given alongside topical imiquimod. Per germline, CDR1 SQVTM and CDR2 ANQGSEA. V was pared by 6 bases and J by 7 bases, with 12 bases between. The CDR3 runs to 11 residues. The chain has TRBV29-1 and TRBJ1-1; D possibly corresponds to TRBD1 (6 bases). Source: PBMCs, taken from a glioma patient whose treatment included an IDH1 peptide vaccine. The sequence was obtained from a man in his fifties or sixties with glioma. The DNA of the CDR3 is TGCAGCGTCGTCCGGACAGATGAAGCTTTCTTT. As protein: CSVVRTDEAFF.